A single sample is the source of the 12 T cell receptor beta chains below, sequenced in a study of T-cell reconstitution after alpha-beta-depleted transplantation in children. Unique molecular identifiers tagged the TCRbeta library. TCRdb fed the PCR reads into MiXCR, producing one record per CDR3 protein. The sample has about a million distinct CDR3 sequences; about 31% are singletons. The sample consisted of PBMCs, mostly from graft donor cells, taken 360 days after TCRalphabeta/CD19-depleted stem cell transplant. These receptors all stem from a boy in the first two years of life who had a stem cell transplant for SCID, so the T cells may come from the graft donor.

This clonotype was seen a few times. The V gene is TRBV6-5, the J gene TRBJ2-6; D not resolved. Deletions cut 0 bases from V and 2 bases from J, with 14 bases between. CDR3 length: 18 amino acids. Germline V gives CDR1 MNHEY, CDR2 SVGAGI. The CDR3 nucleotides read TGTGCCAGCAGTTACTCCCCCGAGGAAGACCCTGGGGCCAACGTCCTGACTTTC. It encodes CASSYSPEEDPGANVLTF.

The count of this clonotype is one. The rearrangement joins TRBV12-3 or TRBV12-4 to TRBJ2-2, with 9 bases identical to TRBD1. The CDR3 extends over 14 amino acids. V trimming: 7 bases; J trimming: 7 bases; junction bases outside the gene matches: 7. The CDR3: CASTGTGLGGELFF. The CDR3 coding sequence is TGTGCCAGCACCGGGACAGGGCTAGGCGGGGAGCTGTTTTTT.

CDR3 DNA sequence: TGTGCCAGCAGTCGGGGTTTCTACGAGCAGTACTTC. It codes for CASSRGFYEQYF. The V and J genes are TRBV4-2 and TRBJ2-7; D may be TRBD2 (5 bases). V was trimmed by 6 bases and J by 3 bases, leaving 9 bases between them. The CDR3 consists of 12 residues. Germline V gene lookup returns CDR1 LGHNA and CDR2 YNFKEQ.

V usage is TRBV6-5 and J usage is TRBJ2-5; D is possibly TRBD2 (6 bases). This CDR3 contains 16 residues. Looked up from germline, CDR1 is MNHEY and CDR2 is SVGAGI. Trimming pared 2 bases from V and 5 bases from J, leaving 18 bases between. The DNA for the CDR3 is TGTGCCAGCAGTTACGGAGGGCCACCGGGTTGGGAGACCCAGTACTTC. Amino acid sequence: CASSYGGPPGWETQYF.

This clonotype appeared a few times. The CDR3 coding sequence is TGTGCCAGCAGCCAACTCCACAGGGAAAGGAGGGATGAGCAGTTCTTC. Its protein product is CASSQLHRERRDEQFF. This sequence joins TRBV4-2 and TRBJ2-1, with D possibly called TRBD1 or TRBD2 (6 bases each). The V and J ends lost 2 bases and 8 bases respectively, with 19 bases between them. The CDR3 has 16 residues. The germline CDR1 and CDR2 sequences are LGHNA and YNFKEQ.

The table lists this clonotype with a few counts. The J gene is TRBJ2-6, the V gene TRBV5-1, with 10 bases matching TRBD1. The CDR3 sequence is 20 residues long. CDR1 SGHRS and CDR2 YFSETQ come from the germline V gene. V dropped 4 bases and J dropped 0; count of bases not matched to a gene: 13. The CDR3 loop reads CASSPGQGTGRLSGANVLTF. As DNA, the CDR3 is TGCGCCAGCAGCCCGGGACAGGGGACAGGGAGGCTCTCTGGGGCCAACGTCCTGACTTTC.

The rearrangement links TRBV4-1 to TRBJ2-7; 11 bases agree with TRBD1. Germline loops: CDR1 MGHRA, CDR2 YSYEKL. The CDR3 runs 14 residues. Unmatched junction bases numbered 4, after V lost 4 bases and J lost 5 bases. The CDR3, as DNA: TGCGCCAGCAGCCGGACAGGGGGCTATCACGAGCAGTACTTC. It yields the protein CASSRTGGYHEQYF.

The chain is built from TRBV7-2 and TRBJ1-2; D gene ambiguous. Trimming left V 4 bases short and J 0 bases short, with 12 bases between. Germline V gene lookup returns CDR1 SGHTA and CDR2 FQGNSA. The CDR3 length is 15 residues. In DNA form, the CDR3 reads TGTGCCAGCAGCTCCGACGGATTATCTAACTATGGCTACACCTTC. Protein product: CASSSDGLSNYGYTF. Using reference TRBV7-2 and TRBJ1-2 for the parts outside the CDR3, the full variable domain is GAGVSQSPSNKVTEKGKDVELRCDPISGHTALYWYRQSLGQGLEFLIYFQGNSAPDKSGLPSDRFSAERTGGSVSTLTIQRTQQEDSAVYLCASSSDGLSNYGYTFGSGTRLTVV.

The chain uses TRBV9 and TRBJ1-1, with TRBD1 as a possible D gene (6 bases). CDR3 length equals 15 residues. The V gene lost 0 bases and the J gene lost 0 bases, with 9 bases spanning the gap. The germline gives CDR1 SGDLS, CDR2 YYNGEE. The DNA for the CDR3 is TGTGCCAGCAGCGTAGATGGGGGGCTGAACACTGAAGCTTTCTTT. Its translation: CASSVDGGLNTEAFF.

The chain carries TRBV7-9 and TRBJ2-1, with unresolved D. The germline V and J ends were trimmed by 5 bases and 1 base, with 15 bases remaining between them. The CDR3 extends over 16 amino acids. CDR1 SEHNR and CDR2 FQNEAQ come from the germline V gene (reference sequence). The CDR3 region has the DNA TGTGCCAGCAGCGCCCGTCTGGACGGATCCTACAATGAGCAGTTCTTC. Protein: CASSARLDGSYNEQFF.

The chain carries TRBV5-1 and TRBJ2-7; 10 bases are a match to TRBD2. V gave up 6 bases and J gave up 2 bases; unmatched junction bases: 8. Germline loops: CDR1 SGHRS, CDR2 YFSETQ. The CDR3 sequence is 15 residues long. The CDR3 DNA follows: TGCGCCAGCACCTACGATGGGACTAGCGCCTACGAGCAGTACTTC. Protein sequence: CASTYDGTSAYEQYF.

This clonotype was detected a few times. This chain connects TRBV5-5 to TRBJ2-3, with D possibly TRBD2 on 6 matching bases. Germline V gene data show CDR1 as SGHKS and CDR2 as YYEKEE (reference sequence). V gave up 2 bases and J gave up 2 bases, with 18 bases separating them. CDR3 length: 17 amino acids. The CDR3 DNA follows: TGTGCCAGCAGCTTAGTAGTTGGGACTTCCCTCACAGATACGCAGTATTTT. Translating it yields CASSLVVGTSLTDTQYF.